This T cell receptor beta chain originates from a study of human T cells and chemical hapten exposure. TCRdb re-called the RACE reads through MiXCR, storing one row per CDR3 protein. The sample carries about 64,000 distinct CDR3 sequences, roughly 11% recorded once. The sample's time point: patch test 3, about 24 weeks after DPC sensitization. Treatment: therapeutic diphenylcyclopropenone sensitization with weekly scalp DPC. J was trimmed by 7 bases and V by 0 bases; bases with no gene match: 10. Germline V gene lookup returns CDR1 SGHNT and CDR2 YYREEE (reference sequence). CDR3 length equals 15 residues.

The material was whole blood, obtained in connection with sensitization to the hapten diphenylcyclopropenone (DPC). The receptor comes from a woman in her 30s with alopecia areata. Some clones in this sample may be carry-over from other donors' samples. V is TRBV5-4 and J is TRBJ2-7; TRBD1 matches 7 bases. CDR3 protein: CASSLAGGFVWEQYF. CDR3 DNA sequence: TGTGCCAGCAGCTTGGCAGGGGGTTTTGTTTGGGAGCAGTACTTC.